The rows below give T cell receptor beta chains drawn from one sample of a study of CD4+ T cells in melanoma. Assay: immunoSEQ multiplex PCR; the TCRdb copy retains only in-frame clones and omits some. The table records over 100,000 clones, 80% to 95% of them present only once. The sequenced sample consisted of peripheral blood. The receptors come from a human donor with melanoma. Both conserved end residues are part of each CDR3.

V: TRBV19; J: TRBJ2-1; CDR3: CASSVLYSDSSYNEQFF
V: TRBV19; J: TRBJ2-7; CDR3: CASSPIRTAYEQYF
V: TRBV5-4; J: TRBJ1-1; CDR3: CASSLDRRNTEAFF
V: TRBV7-3; J: TRBJ2-7; CDR3: CASSLGPTSYEQYF
V: TRBV5-1; J: TRBJ2-3; CDR3: CASNLGGTSTDTQYF
V: TRBV9; J: TRBJ2-3; CDR3: CASSVTQGGGLDTQYF
V: TRBV7-2; J: TRBJ1-2; CDR3: CASTGTLANYGYTF
V: TRBV5-6; J: TRBJ2-2; CDR3: CASSIPSDSGAGELFF
V: TRBV7-2; J: TRBJ2-2; CDR3: CASSLGEGPWELFF
V: TRBV7-3; J: TRBJ2-5; CDR3: CASGRGGQETQYF
V: TRBV7-2; J: TRBJ2-7; CDR3: CASSSTGGTYEQYF
V: TRBV27; J: TRBJ2-7; CDR3: CASSLLAGGLYEQYF
V: TRBV7-2; J: TRBJ2-3; CDR3: CASKWGTFTDTQYF
V: TRBV5-4; J: TRBJ2-6; CDR3: CASSFFGANVLTF
V: TRBV6-6; J: TRBJ1-1; CDR3: CASRPAGQGSTEAFF
V: TRBV5-5; J: TRBJ1-6; CDR3: CASSFQGDSPLHF
V: TRBV6-6; J: TRBJ2-7; CDR3: CASSYSTQGVKKQYF
V: TRBV7-4; J: TRBJ2-7; CDR3: CASSPRDYCEQYF
V: TRBV7-9; J: TRBJ1-3; CDR3: CASSPDTRGNTIYF
V: TRBV7-3; J: TRBJ1-4; CDR3: CASSLTPTQELFF
V: TRBV7-8; J: TRBJ1-1; CDR3: CASTRAGPSNTEAFF
V: TRBV19; J: TRBJ2-7; CDR3: CASSARQGGLEQYF
V: TRBV16; J: TRBJ2-6; CDR3: CASSQSNSGANVLTF
V: TRBV7-6; J: TRBJ2-7; CDR3: CASSLGSGSRYEQYF
V: TRBV7-9; J: TRBJ1-3; CDR3: CASSRTVDGNTIYF
V: TRBV7-7; J: TRBJ2-3; CDR3: CASSPGRDTDTQYF
V: TRBV28; J: TRBJ2-7; CDR3: CASTPGPPPYEQYF
V: TRBV14; J: TRBJ2-3; CDR3: CASSQADTQYF
V: TRBV6-5; J: TRBJ1-2; CDR3: CASSYLLSQAYYGYTF
V: TRBV11-2; J: TRBJ2-2; CDR3: CASSFSGSLTGELFF
V: TRBV5-4; J: TRBJ2-3; CDR3: CASSLRSALAATDTQYF
V: TRBV4-2; J: TRBJ2-1; CDR3: CASSPETGTNEQFF
V: TRBV5-1; J: TRBJ1-4; CDR3: CASSLDRGDNEKLFF
V: TRBV7-2; J: TRBJ2-3; CDR3: CASSLSDTQYF
V: TRBV7-9; J: TRBJ2-2; CDR3: CASSSPGTVKNTGELFF
V: TRBV19; J: TRBJ1-1; CDR3: CASLARQNTEAFF
V: TRBV6-4; J: TRBJ2-2; CDR3: CATLRGATKEGELFF
V: TRBV7-2; J: TRBJ2-7; CDR3: CASSLASGQRSYEQYF
V: TRBV9; J: TRBJ1-2; CDR3: CASSVDSVANYGYTF
V: TRBV5-4; J: TRBJ1-1; CDR3: CASSLAGTGNTEAFF
V: TRBV5-4; J: TRBJ1-2; CDR3: CASSLGNSGQGNGYTF
V: TRBV5-1; J: TRBJ2-3; CDR3: CASSLGRDSFTDTQYF
V: TRBV28; J: TRBJ1-6; CDR3: CASSLLFATPNSPLHF
V: TRBV9; J: TRBJ2-1; CDR3: CASSVGGHEQFF
V: TRBV7-8; J: TRBJ2-3; CDR3: CASSPGSITDTQYF
V: TRBV6-1; J: TRBJ1-5; CDR3: CASQTGGFEQPQHF
V: TRBV27; J: TRBJ1-5; CDR3: CASRAGTGGLNQPQHF
V: TRBV29-1; J: TRBJ2-7; CDR3: CSVGTGPSYEQYF
V: TRBV7-3; J: TRBJ2-3; CDR3: CASSLGSPTDTQYF
V: TRBV7-9; J: TRBJ2-1; CDR3: CASSGWTSGSDEQFF
V: TRBV19; J: TRBJ2-5; CDR3: CASNSIGRQETQYF
V: TRBV11-2; J: TRBJ2-7; CDR3: CASSPHYEQYF